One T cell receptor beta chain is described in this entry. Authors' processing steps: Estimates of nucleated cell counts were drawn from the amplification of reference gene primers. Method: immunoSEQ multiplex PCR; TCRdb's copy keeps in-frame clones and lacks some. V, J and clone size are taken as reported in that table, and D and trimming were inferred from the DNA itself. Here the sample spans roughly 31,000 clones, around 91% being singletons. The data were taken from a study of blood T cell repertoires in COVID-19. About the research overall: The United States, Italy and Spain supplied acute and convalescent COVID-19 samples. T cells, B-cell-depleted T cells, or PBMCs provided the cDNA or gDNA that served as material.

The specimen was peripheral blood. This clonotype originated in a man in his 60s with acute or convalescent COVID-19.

The CDR3 spells CASSKQGNTEAFF. CDR3 DNA: TGTGCCAGCAGTAAACAGGGTAACACTGAAGCTTTCTTT. The genes are TRBV11-2 and TRBJ1-1; D may be TRBD1 (6 bases). The germline V gene encodes CDR1 SGHAT and CDR2 FQNNGV. The CDR3 runs 13 residues. V was cut by 6 bases and J by 2 bases, with 10 bases left in between.